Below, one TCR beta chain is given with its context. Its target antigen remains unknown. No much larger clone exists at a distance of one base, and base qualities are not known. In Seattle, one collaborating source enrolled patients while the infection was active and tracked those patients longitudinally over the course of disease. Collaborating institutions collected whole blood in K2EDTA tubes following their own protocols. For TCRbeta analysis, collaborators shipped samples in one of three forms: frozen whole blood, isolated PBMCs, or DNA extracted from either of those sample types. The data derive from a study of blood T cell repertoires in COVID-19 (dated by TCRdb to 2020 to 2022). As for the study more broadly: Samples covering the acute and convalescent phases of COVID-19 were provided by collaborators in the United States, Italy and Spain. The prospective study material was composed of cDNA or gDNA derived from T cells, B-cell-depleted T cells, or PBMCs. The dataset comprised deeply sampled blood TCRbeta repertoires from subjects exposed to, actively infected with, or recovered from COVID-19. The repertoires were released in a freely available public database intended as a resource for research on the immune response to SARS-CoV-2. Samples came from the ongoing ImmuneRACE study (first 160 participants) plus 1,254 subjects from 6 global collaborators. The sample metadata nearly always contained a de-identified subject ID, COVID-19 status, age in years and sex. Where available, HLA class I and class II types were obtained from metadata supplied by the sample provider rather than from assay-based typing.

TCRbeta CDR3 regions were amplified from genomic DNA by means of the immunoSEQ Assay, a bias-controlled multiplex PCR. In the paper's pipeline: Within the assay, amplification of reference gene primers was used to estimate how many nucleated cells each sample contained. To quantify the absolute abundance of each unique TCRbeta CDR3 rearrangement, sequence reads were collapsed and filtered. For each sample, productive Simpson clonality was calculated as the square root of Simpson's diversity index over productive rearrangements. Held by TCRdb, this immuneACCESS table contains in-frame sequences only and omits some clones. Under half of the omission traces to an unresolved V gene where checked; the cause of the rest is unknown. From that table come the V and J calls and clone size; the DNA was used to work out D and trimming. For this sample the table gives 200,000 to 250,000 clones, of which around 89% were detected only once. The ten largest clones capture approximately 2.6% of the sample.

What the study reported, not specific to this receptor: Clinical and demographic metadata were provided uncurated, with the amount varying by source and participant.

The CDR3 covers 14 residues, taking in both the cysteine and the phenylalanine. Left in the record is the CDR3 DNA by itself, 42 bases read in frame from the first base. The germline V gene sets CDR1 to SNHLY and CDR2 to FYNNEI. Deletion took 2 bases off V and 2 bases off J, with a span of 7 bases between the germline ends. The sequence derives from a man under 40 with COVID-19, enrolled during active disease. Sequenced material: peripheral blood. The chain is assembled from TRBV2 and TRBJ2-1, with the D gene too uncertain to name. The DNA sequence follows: TGTGCCAGCAGTGAATCCAGCGCCTACAATGAGCAGTTCTTC. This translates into CASSESSAYNEQFF.